This TCR beta chain was sequenced for a study of T cells after yellow fever vaccination. For the study at large: When fractions had low cell numbers, they were prepared with SMART-Seq v4 Ultra Low Input. Whole-study findings and limits: There was a small share of clonotypes that showed up in both the CD4 and CD8 compartments. Any FACS-sorted repertoire could hold abundant clonotypes that contaminate it from the bulk population. Most clones from primary vaccination were detected again post-booster (roughly 96% CD4, 88% CD8).

MiXCR was run by TCRdb on the 5' RACE reads, yielding one entry per CDR3 protein. Among 170,000 or so distinct CDR3 sequences listed, roughly 6.2% were seen once. There are many counts of this clonotype. The target antigen is unknown. Trimming removed 5 bases at V and 6 bases at J, with 12 bases between. Germline V gene sequence: CDR1 SGHTA, CDR2 FQGNSA. The CDR3 extends over 13 amino acids. This receptor was obtained from a man between 18 and 35 years old who received the YFV17D yellow fever vaccine. The chain joins TRBV7-2 to TRBJ2-3; D perhaps matches TRBD2 (5 bases). The specimen was CD4+ T cells sorted from PBMCs, collected on the day of the first yellow fever vaccination. CDR3 DNA sequence: TGTGCCAGCAGCCGGGGAGAAAGGGATACGCAGTATTTT. It yields the protein CASSRGERDTQYF.